The source of this TCR beta chain is a study of blood T cell repertoires in COVID-19. CDR3 length equals 14 residues. The V gene's germline CDR1 is MDHEN and CDR2 SYDVKM. V shed 2 bases and J shed 4 bases, with 12 bases lying between them. Repertoires were generated with immunoSEQ multiplex PCR, while TCRdb's copy carries only in-frame clones and drops some. Of some 390,000 clones in the sample, about 87% were seen once. Sequenced material: peripheral blood. This chain links TRBV28 with TRBJ2-7, with D maybe TRBD2 (6 bases). The TCR sequence derives from a human donor in a cohort sampled during active COVID-19. The CDR3 sequence is CASSLRDWKYEQYF. CDR3 bases: TGTGCCAGCAGTTTACGGGACTGGAAATACGAGCAGTACTTC.